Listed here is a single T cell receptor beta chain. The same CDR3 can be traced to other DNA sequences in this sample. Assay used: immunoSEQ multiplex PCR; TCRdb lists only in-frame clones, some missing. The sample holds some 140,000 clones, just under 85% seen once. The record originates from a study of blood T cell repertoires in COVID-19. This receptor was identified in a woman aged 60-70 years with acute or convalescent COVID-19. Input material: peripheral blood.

The chain's CDR3 is CASSLVEGNQPQHF. Written as DNA, the CDR3 is TGTGCCAGCAGCTTAGTAGAGGGCAATCAGCCCCAGCATTTT. This chain joins TRBV7-8 and TRBJ1-5; the D is unclear. CDR3 length equals 14 residues. V was clipped by 1 base and J by 2 bases, with 6 bases between them. Germline CDR1 and CDR2: SGHVS and FQNEAQ.